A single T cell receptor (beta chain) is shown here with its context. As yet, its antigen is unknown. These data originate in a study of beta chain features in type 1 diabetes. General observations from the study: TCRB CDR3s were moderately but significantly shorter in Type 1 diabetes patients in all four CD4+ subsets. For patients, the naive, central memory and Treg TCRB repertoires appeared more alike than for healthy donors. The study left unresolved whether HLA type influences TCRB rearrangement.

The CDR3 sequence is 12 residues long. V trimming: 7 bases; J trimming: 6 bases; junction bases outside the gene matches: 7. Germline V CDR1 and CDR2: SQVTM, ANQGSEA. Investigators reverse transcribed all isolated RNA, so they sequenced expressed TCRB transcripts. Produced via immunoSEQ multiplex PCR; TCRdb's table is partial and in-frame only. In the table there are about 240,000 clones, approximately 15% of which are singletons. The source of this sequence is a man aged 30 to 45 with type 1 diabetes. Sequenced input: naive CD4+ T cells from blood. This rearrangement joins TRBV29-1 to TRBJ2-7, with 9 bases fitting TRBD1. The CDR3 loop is CSGTGGGGEQYF. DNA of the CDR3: TGCAGCGGAACAGGGGGCGGCGGCGAGCAGTACTTC.